These 27 T cell receptor beta chains came from one sample sequenced in a study of blood T cell repertoires in COVID-19. The method was immunoSEQ multiplex PCR; TCRdb's version includes in-frame clones alone and lacks a portion of them. The sample yields hundreds of thousands of clones, roughly 87% seen once. The material sequenced was peripheral blood. The source is a woman in her thirties with acute or convalescent COVID-19.

This clone appeared once. The chain recombines TRBV18 with TRBJ2-5; weak D call: TRBD2 (5 bases). V shed 6 bases and J shed 2 bases, with 7 bases lying between them. This CDR3 spans 12 amino acids. CDR1 KGHSH and CDR2 LQKENI come from the germline V gene. Here the CDR3 reads CASSRGQETQYF. The CDR3 DNA reads as TGTGCCAGCTCCCGGGGTCAAGAGACCCAGTACTTC. Drawing the rest from reference TRBV18 and TRBJ2-5, the complete variable domain is NAGVMQNPRHLVRRRGQEARLRCSPMKGHSHVYWYRQLPEEGLKFMVYLQKENIIDESGMPKERFSAEFPKEGPSILRIQQVVRGDSAAYFCASSRGQETQYFGPGTRLLVL.

This chain links TRBV5-8 with TRBJ1-3, with 8 positions matching TRBD1. Germline CDR1 reads SGHTS; CDR2 reads YDEGEE. With V trimmed by 4 bases and J by 8 bases, 8 bases remained unmatched. This CDR3 has 14 amino acids. DNA of the CDR3: TGTGCCAGCAGCCCACGGACAGGGTTTGACACCATATATTTT. Encoded protein: CASSPRTGFDTIYF.

This clone was observed a single time. The chain couples TRBV4-3 to TRBJ1-5; D gene uncertain. Trimming pared 2 bases from V and 1 base from J, leaving 12 bases between. The CDR3 has 16 amino acids. Per the germline V gene, CDR1 is LGHNA and CDR2 is YSLEER. The CDR3 DNA reads as TGCGCCAGCAGCCAAACGACGGGGAGAAGCAATCAGCCCCAGCATTTT. Protein sequence: CASSQTTGRSNQPQHF.

The V gene is TRBV18, the J gene TRBJ2-7, with a weak D call TRBD1 (6 bases). The CDR3 runs 15 residues. Germline CDR1 KGHSH, CDR2 LQKENI. Deletions cut 8 bases from V and 0 bases from J, with 17 bases between. CDR3: CASTKRTVHSYEQYF. Written as DNA, the CDR3 is TGTGCCAGCACGAAAAGGACAGTTCACTCCTACGAGCAGTACTTC.

The V gene is TRBV11-2, the J gene TRBJ1-1, with 8 bases aligning to TRBD1. This CDR3 has 16 amino acids. CDR1 and CDR2 (germline): SGHAT, FQNNGV. V lost 5 bases and J lost 2; bases outside the gene matches: 10. CDR3 nucleotide sequence: TGTGCCAGCAGCCCGGACAGGGTGGGAGACAACACTGAAGCTTTCTTT. Its protein is CASSPDRVGDNTEAFF.

V and J are TRBV15 and TRBJ1-3; possible D gene TRBD1, 5 bases. Germline assignment: CDR1 LNHNV and CDR2 YYDKDF (reference sequence). The V end was cut by 0 bases, the J end by 2 bases, with 11 bases between. This CDR3 region has 16 residues. Here the CDR3 DNA reads TGTGCCACCAGCAGAGATTCGGAGGGGACTGGAAACACCATATATTTT. It translates to CATSRDSEGTGNTIYF.

This clone was seen only a few times. V usage is TRBV24-1 and J usage is TRBJ2-2, with D possibly TRBD2 on 5 matching bases. The CDR3 contains 14 residues. Germline CDR1 and CDR2: KGHDR and SFDVKD. The V and J ends lost 4 bases and 7 bases respectively, with 12 bases between them. DNA for the CDR3: TGTGCCACCAGTGACTACTGGGAGAACGGGGAGCTGTTTTTT. This gives the protein CATSDYWENGELFF.

The chain employs TRBV6-2 or TRBV6-3 and TRBJ1-5; the D gene is possibly TRBD1 (6 bases). The V gene's germline CDR1 is MNHEY and CDR2 SVGEGT. CDR3 length equals 15 residues. V shed 2 bases and J shed 6 bases, with 14 bases lying between them. In nucleotides, the CDR3 is TGTGCCAGCAGTTACGTCGCGGGGGCAGGTCAGCCCCAGCATTTT. It encodes CASSYVAGAGQPQHF.

The genes are TRBV29-1 and TRBJ2-7, with D tentatively TRBD1 (6 bases). The CDR3 spans 13 residues. CDR1 and CDR2 from the germline V gene are SQVTM and ANQGSEA. The V end lost 7 bases, the J end lost 2 bases, and 15 bases lay between the germline ends. CDR3 DNA sequence: TGCAGCGCTAAACAGGGTGGTCCCTACGAGCAGTACTTC. Residues: CSAKQGGPYEQYF.

The chain couples TRBV18 to TRBJ1-5; tentatively, D is TRBD1 (5 bases). The CDR3 totals 15 residues. Germline V gene lookup returns CDR1 KGHSH and CDR2 LQKENI. The V gene lost 2 bases and the J gene lost 1 base, with 9 bases spanning the gap. CDR3 sequence: CASSPWGESNQPQHF. DNA for the CDR3: TGTGCCAGCTCACCATGGGGCGAAAGCAATCAGCCCCAGCATTTT.

The chain combines TRBV27 with TRBJ2-7; TRBD2 aligns across 7 bases. This CDR3 has 14 residues. V trimming: 8 bases; J trimming: 4 bases; junction bases outside the gene matches: 11. The germline V gene has CDR1 MNHEY and CDR2 SMNVEV (reference sequence). CDR3 loop: CASPGRAPPYEQYF. CDR3 nucleotide sequence: TGTGCCAGCCCAGGGAGGGCCCCTCCGTACGAGCAGTACTTC.

V and J are TRBV24-1 and TRBJ1-6; 7 nucleotides line up with TRBD1. CDR1 KGHDR and CDR2 SFDVKD come from the germline V gene. V lost 6 bases, J lost 9 bases, and 4 bases stayed unmatched. This CDR3 has 13 residues. The CDR3 reads CATSTGVGSPLHF. DNA for the CDR3: TGTGCCACCAGTACAGGGGTGGGTTCACCCCTCCACTTT.

The chain is built from TRBV27 and TRBJ1-5; D may be TRBD1 (6 bases). From germline, CDR1 is MNHEY and CDR2 SMNVEV (reference sequence). The CDR3 extends over 16 amino acids. V lost 0 bases, J lost 3 bases, and 12 bases lay in between. The CDR3 loop reads CASSLSGTGSNQPQHF. The CDR3 DNA follows: TGTGCCAGCAGTTTATCGGGCACAGGGTCCAATCAGCCCCAGCATTTT.

This chain joins TRBV23-1 and TRBJ1-2; TRBD1 might be the D (6 bases). TRBV23-1 is given ORF status, its function remaining uncertain. The CDR3 totals 15 residues. The germline V and J ends were trimmed by 2 bases and 4 bases, with 14 bases remaining between them. CDR3 region: CASSQDQGSVYGYTF. The CDR3 DNA follows: TGCGCCAGCAGTCAAGACCAGGGGTCGGTCTATGGCTACACCTTC.

CDR3 DNA sequence: TGTGCCAGCAGCGGCGGGACTAGAGACTACGAGCAGTACTTC. Its protein product is CASSGGTRDYEQYF. The chain combines TRBV9 with TRBJ2-7; 8 bases fit TRBD2. This CDR3 has 14 residues. CDR1 SGDLS and CDR2 YYNGEE come from the germline V gene. V lost 3 bases to trimming and J lost 3 bases; unmatched junction nucleotides: 5.

The rearrangement uses TRBV9 and TRBJ2-3; the D is unclear. V was trimmed by 0 bases and J by 0 bases, leaving 8 bases between them. CDR1 and CDR2 (germline): SGDLS, YYNGEE. The CDR3 extends over 15 amino acids. The DNA for the CDR3 is TGTGCCAGCAGCGTAGGGTCCGAGAGCACAGATACGCAGTATTTT. It specifies CASSVGSESTDTQYF.

The chain is built from TRBV7-3 and TRBJ1-5, with D possibly TRBD1 on 5 matching bases. Trimming shortened V by 2 bases and J by 2 bases, and 10 bases separated the two germline ends. There are 15 residues in the CDR3. Germline CDR1 is SGHTA and CDR2 is FQGTGA. The CDR3 loop is CASSLQGRGNQPQHF. CDR3 coding DNA: TGTGCCAGCAGCTTACAGGGTAGGGGCAATCAGCCCCAGCATTTT.

The chain combines TRBV5-1 with TRBJ2-2; 7 bases fit TRBD1. J gave up 8 bases and V 4 bases, and 8 bases lay outside the gene matches. The germline CDR1 and CDR2 sequences are SGHRS and YFSETQ. This CDR3 spans 14 amino acids. The CDR3 DNA follows: TGCGCCAGCAGCAGGGGACAGTCGTCAGGGGAGCTGTTTTTT. It translates to CASSRGQSSGELFF.

J is TRBJ1-3 and V is TRBV9, with TRBD1 matching over 7 bases. This CDR3 is built from 15 residues. The junction had 3 bases not matched to a gene; V was cut back by 0 bases and J by 3 bases. Germline values: CDR1 SGDLS, CDR2 YYNGEE. The CDR3 region is CASSVAQGNGNTIYF. The CDR3 bases are TGTGCCAGCAGCGTAGCACAGGGGAATGGAAACACCATATATTTT.

V is TRBV4-2 and J is TRBJ2-7; D ambiguous. CDR3 length: 13 amino acids. The germline gives CDR1 LGHNA, CDR2 YNFKEQ. V dropped 0 bases and J dropped 4 bases, with 7 bases sitting between them. CDR3 protein: CASSQESQYEQYF. CDR3 nucleotide sequence: TGTGCCAGCAGCCAAGAGTCCCAATACGAGCAGTACTTC.

The V and J genes are TRBV6-4 and TRBJ2-1; maybe TRBD2 (6 bases). The CDR3 contains 15 residues. Trimming shortened V by 4 bases and J by 0 bases, and 10 bases separated the two germline ends. Germline V CDR1 and CDR2: MRHNA, SNTAGT. CDR3 region: CASSVVGSSYNEQFF. The CDR3 bases are TGTGCCAGCAGTGTAGTCGGGAGCTCCTACAATGAGCAGTTCTTC.

This clone was picked up a small number of times. This chain connects TRBV24-1 to TRBJ2-2; tentative D call: TRBD1 (5 bases). There are 11 residues in the CDR3. CDR1 and CDR2 from the germline V gene are KGHDR and SFDVKD. The V end lost 5 bases, the J end lost 13 bases, and 10 bases lay between the germline ends. As DNA, the CDR3 is TGTGCCACCAGTGGTAGGCAGGGGCTGTTTTTT. Encoded protein: CATSGRQGLFF.

V is TRBV7-9 and J is TRBJ2-3, with a weak D call TRBD2 (6 bases). The CDR3 runs to 17 residues. Trimming pared 2 bases from V and 9 bases from J, leaving 24 bases between. Germline CDR1 is SEHNR and CDR2 is FQNEAQ (reference sequence). The CDR3 DNA reads TGTGCCAGCAGCTTATTCTGGCAGGAGGGGCACGGCCCCACGCAGTATTTT. Translating it yields CASSLFWQEGHGPTQYF.

This clone appeared a single time. The chain carries TRBV6-2 or TRBV6-3 and TRBJ1-5, with D unresolved. With 5 bases removed from V and 6 bases from J, the gap between germline ends came to 14 bases. This CDR3 comprises 14 residues. In germline, CDR1 is MNHEY, CDR2 SVGEGT. The CDR3 nucleotides read TGTGCCAGCAGTAGATCCCTCGGGAGTCAGCCCCAGCATTTT. As protein: CASSRSLGSQPQHF.

This sequence joins TRBV7-2 and TRBJ1-5, with 9 nucleotides matching TRBD1. Germline V gives CDR1 SGHTA, CDR2 FQGNSA. The V and J ends lost 5 bases and 5 bases, in that order; junction bases with no gene match: 4. The CDR3 has 14 residues. The CDR3 reads CASSLTGGYQPQHF. CDR3 DNA: TGTGCCAGCAGCCTCACAGGGGGCTATCAGCCCCAGCATTTT.

The chain links TRBV15 to TRBJ1-2, with D unclear. The V end lost 1 base, the J end lost 6 bases, and 15 bases lay between the germline ends. Germline assignment: CDR1 LNHNV and CDR2 YYDKDF (reference sequence). CDR3 size: 15 residues. The CDR3, as DNA: TGTGCCACCAGCAGAGCCGGTACAGCCCATGATGGCTACACCTTC. Translating gives CATSRAGTAHDGYTF.

This clone has a count of ten or more. CDR3 sequence reads: CASSMSGGQGEQFF. CDR3 coding DNA: TGTGCCAGTAGTATGTCAGGTGGACAGGGGGAGCAGTTCTTC. The chain couples TRBV19 to TRBJ2-1, with 9 bases aligning to TRBD1. J lost 10 bases, V lost 3 bases, and 7 bases had no gene match. This CDR3 contains 14 residues. Germline V gives CDR1 LNHDA, CDR2 SQIVND (reference sequence).